One sample yielded the 16 T cell receptor beta chains listed below, sequenced in a study of cytomegalovirus exposure and HLA in healthy donors. Vbeta (60) and Jbeta (13) primers were used in the PCR. Using immunoSEQ multiplex PCR, the repertoire was profiled, and TCRdb retains in-frame clones only, with some absent. This sample carries 110,000 or so clones, less than 80% of them seen once, and the ten largest clones take about 4.2%. The sample comprised PBMCs. The source of these receptors is a woman in her forties in good health and CMV-seropositive.

V gene TRBV6-1 combines with J gene TRBJ1-1; 12 bases fit TRBD1. This CDR3 region has 15 residues. With V trimmed by 4 bases and J by 4 bases, 4 bases remained unmatched. CDR1 and CDR2 (germline): MNHNS, SASEGT. As DNA, the CDR3 is TGTGCCAGCAGTGGGGACAGGGGGCTACGCACTGAAGCTTTCTTT. Encoded protein: CASSGDRGLRTEAFF.

J is TRBJ1-4 and V is TRBV18; possibly TRBD1 for D (6 bases). The length of the CDR3 is 14 residues. The V gene's germline CDR1 is KGHSH and CDR2 LQKENI. The germline V and J ends were trimmed by 3 bases and 8 bases, with 13 bases remaining between them. CDR3 in DNA: TGTGCCAGCTCACCCGGGGGGCTTGTCGAAAAACTGTTTTTT. Its translation is CASSPGGLVEKLFF. The whole variable domain, filled in from reference TRBV18 and TRBJ1-4, reads NAGVMQNPRHLVRRRGQEARLRCSPMKGHSHVYWYRQLPEEGLKFMVYLQKENIIDESGMPKERFSAEFPKEGPSILRIQQVVRGDSAAYFCASSPGGLVEKLFFGSGTQLSVL.

This sequence joins TRBV30 and TRBJ1-2, with a weak D call TRBD1 (5 bases). V lost 0 bases, J lost 6 bases, and 14 bases lay in between. In germline, CDR1 is GTSNPN, CDR2 SVGIG (reference sequence). This CDR3 comprises 14 residues. CDR3 coding DNA: TGTGCCTGGAGTGTCTCCAGGGTAGGGGATGGCTACACCTTC. This translates into CAWSVSRVGDGYTF.

The rearrangement uses TRBV6-5 and TRBJ1-1; 11 bases map to TRBD1. CDR3 length: 14 amino acids. V lost 6 bases and J lost 7; bases outside the gene matches: 7. Germline V gives CDR1 MNHEY, CDR2 SVGAGI. The CDR3 region has the DNA TGTGCCAGCAGACCGGACAGGGGGCAAGTTGAAGCTTTCTTT. This translates into CASRPDRGQVEAFF.

The chain carries TRBV27 and TRBJ1-6; 9 bases align to TRBD1. The germline CDR1 and CDR2 sequences are MNHEY and SMNVEV (reference sequence). The CDR3 is 16 residues long. The V gene end was trimmed by 6 bases and the J gene end by 0 bases; junction bases not matched to a gene: 3. The CDR3 sequence: CASRKTGGSYNSPLHF. The CDR3 DNA follows: TGTGCCAGCAGGAAGACAGGGGGCTCCTATAATTCACCCCTCCACTTT.

The chain couples TRBV27 to TRBJ1-4; TRBD1 matches at 8 bases. Germline CDR1 MNHEY, CDR2 SMNVEV (reference sequence). The V and J ends lost 5 bases and 12 bases, in that order; junction bases with no gene match: 11. The CDR3 spans 14 residues. CDR3 loop: CASSPGTGGVELFF. CDR3 DNA: TGTGCCAGCAGTCCCGGGACAGGAGGGGTAGAACTGTTTTTT.

This clone occurred once. The V call is TRBV30, the J call TRBJ1-2, with 7 nucleotides matching TRBD1. The CDR3 has 14 residues. After removal of 5 bases from V and 3 bases from J, the junction contained 9 bases not matched to a gene. CDR1 is GTSNPN and CDR2 is SVGIG in the germline V gene (reference sequence). The CDR3 sequence: CAWGGDRVDYGYTF. Written as DNA, the CDR3 is TGTGCCTGGGGGGGAGACAGGGTAGACTATGGCTACACCTTC.

This clone was recorded a few times. This chain joins TRBV15 and TRBJ2-5, with D hard to call. The CDR3 spans 14 residues. Between the trimmed V and J ends, which lost 8 bases and 1 base, there was a span of 14 bases. Germline V lookup: CDR1 LNHNV, CDR2 YYDKDF (reference sequence). The CDR3 protein is CATGPKYIQETQYF. Here the CDR3 DNA reads TGTGCCACCGGGCCAAAATACATCCAAGAGACCCAGTACTTC.

The chain joins TRBV30 to TRBJ2-1; TRBD2 matches at 8 bases. Trimming removed 3 bases from V and 7 bases from J; junction bases left unmatched: 8. The CDR3 consists of 14 residues. CDR1 GTSNPN and CDR2 SVGIG come from the germline V gene (reference sequence). The CDR3 coding sequence is TGTGCCTGGAGCCGGGGGGGCAGTCGGAATGAGCAGTTCTTC. It is translated as CAWSRGGSRNEQFF.

The chain carries TRBV18 and TRBJ2-3; 10 positions match TRBD1. Germline V gives CDR1 KGHSH, CDR2 LQKENI. Trimming at V came to 4 bases and at J to 6 bases, leaving 4 bases not matched to a gene. CDR3 length: 14 amino acids. This CDR3 reads CASSRDRGLDTQYF. CDR3 in DNA: TGTGCCAGCTCACGCGACAGGGGGCTTGATACGCAGTATTTT.

The V gene is TRBV7-3, the J gene TRBJ1-1; weak D call: TRBD1 (5 bases). Germline-derived CDR1 and CDR2 are SGHTA and FQGTGA. The CDR3 covers 15 residues. V lost 1 base and J 3 bases, leaving 12 bases between the germline ends. CDR3 DNA sequence: TGTGCCAGCAGCTTAATGGCTGGAGGGGACACTGAAGCTTTCTTT. It specifies CASSLMAGGDTEAFF.

The chain combines TRBV27 with TRBJ2-7, with D perhaps TRBD2 (6 bases). Germline V lookup: CDR1 MNHEY, CDR2 SMNVEV (reference sequence). The V end was cut by 3 bases, the J end by 5 bases, with 11 bases between. The CDR3 length is 13 residues. The CDR3: CASSFSGTDEQYF. DNA for the CDR3: TGTGCCAGCAGTTTTTCAGGGACTGACGAGCAGTACTTC.

This clone was observed a few times. The CDR3 nucleotides read TGTGCCAGCAGTGAGTTGACAGGGACGTACACTGAAGCTTTCTTT. This codes for CASSELTGTYTEAFF. The chain joins TRBV6-1 to TRBJ1-1; 7 bases align to TRBD1. CDR3 length: 15 residues. With 3 bases clipped from V and 3 bases from J, the junction kept 7 bases outside the gene matches. CDR1 and CDR2 (germline): MNHNS, SASEGT.

This chain connects TRBV6-5 to TRBJ2-3; the D gene is possibly TRBD2 (6 bases). This CDR3 contains 12 residues. Trimming cost V 8 bases and J 3 bases, with 9 bases left between them. Germline V gives CDR1 MNHEY, CDR2 SVGAGI. The DNA of the CDR3 is TGTGCCAGCCGGACTACGACAGATACGCAGTATTTT. Residues: CASRTTTDTQYF.

The rearrangement links TRBV27 to TRBJ1-6, with 7 bases lining up with TRBD1. The CDR3 is 15 residues long. Germline loops: CDR1 MNHEY, CDR2 SMNVEV (reference sequence). With V trimmed by 7 bases and J by 0 bases, 3 bases remained unmatched. CDR3 in DNA: TGTGCCAGCACCCCAGGGGGCTCCTATAATTCACCCCTCCACTTT. Translation: CASTPGGSYNSPLHF.

The V call is TRBV6-1, the J call TRBJ1-5; TRBD1 aligns across 9 bases. Germline CDR1 reads MNHNS; CDR2 reads SASEGT. J was trimmed by 0 bases and V by 4 bases; bases with no gene match: 16. The CDR3 spans 20 residues. The CDR3 here is CASSVLLQGAGPSSNQPQHF. CDR3 sequence (DNA): TGTGCCAGCAGTGTGTTATTACAGGGGGCCGGACCCAGTAGCAATCAGCCCCAGCATTTT.